The sequence of this T cell receptor (beta chain) was determined in a study of blood T cell repertoires in COVID-19. Looking at the study overall: The origin of the acute and convalescent COVID-19 samples was the United States, Italy and Spain. The cDNA or gDNA used as material had been derived from T cells, B-cell-depleted T cells, or PBMCs.

The CDR3 is 17 amino acids. Looked up from germline, CDR1 is SEHNR and CDR2 is FQNEAQ (reference sequence). With V trimmed by 3 bases and J by 4 bases, 11 bases remained unmatched. Original handling: Counts of nucleated cells, estimated from reference gene primer amplification, were obtained. Sequenced by immunoSEQ multiplex PCR; TCRdb stores in-frame clones only, minus some. V, J and clone size are those of that table, while D and trimming were read from the DNA. The top ten clones hold just under 9.5% of a sample with hundreds of thousands of clones, around nine tenths of them seen once. Participant-reported clinical history was the basis for cohort assignment.

Sample: PBMCs or T cells enriched from blood (not recorded which). The chain combines TRBV7-9 with TRBJ2-2; TRBD2 matches 7 bases. This sequence originates from a woman aged 25 to 39 who had recovered from COVID-19. In nucleotides, the CDR3 is TGTGCCAGCAGCTTTGGCGGGAGCCGAACGGGCACCGGGGAGCTGTTTTTT. As protein: CASSFGGSRTGTGELFF.